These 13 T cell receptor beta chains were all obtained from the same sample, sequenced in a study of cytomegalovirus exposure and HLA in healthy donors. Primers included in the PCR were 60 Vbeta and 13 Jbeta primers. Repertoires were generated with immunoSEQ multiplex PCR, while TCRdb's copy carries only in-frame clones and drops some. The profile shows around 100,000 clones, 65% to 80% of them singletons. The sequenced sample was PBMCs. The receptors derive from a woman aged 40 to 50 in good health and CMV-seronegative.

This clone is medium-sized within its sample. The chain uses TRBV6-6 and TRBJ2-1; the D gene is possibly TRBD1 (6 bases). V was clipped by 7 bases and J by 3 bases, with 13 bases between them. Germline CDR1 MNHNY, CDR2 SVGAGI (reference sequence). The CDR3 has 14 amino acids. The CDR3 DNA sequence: TGTGCCAGCACCAAAGGGGGAGACTACAATGAGCAGTTCTTC. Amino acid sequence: CASTKGGDYNEQFF.

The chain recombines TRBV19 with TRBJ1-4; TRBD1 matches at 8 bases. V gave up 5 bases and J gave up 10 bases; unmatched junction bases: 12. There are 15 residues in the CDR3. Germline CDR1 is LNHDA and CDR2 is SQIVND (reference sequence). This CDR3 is CASSASGTGVGKLFF. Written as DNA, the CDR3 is TGTGCCAGTAGTGCCTCCGGGACAGGAGTGGGAAAACTGTTTTTT.

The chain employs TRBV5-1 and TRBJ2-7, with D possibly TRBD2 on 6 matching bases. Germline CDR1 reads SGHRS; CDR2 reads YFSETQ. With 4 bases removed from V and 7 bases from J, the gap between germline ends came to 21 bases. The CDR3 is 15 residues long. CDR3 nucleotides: TGCGCCAGCAGCCCGGAGGAGCCGGGAGAGGGGGAGCAGTACTTC. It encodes CASSPEEPGEGEQYF.

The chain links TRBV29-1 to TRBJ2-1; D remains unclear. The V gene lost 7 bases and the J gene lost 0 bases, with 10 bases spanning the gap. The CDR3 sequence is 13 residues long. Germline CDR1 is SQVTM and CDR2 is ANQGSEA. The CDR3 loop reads CSAGASSYNEQFF. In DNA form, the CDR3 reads TGCAGCGCCGGTGCGAGCTCCTACAATGAGCAGTTCTTC.

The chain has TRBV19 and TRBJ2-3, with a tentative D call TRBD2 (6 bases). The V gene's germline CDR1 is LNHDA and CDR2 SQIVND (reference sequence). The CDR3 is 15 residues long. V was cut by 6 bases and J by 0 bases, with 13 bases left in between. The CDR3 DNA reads TGTGCCAGTAGCCGACTCGGGACTAGCACAGATACGCAGTATTTT. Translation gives CASSRLGTSTDTQYF.

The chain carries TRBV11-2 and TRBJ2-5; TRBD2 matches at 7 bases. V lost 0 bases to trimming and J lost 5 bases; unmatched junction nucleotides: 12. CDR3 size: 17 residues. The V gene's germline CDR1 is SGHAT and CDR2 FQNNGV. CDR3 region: CASSLESGGSGLETQYF. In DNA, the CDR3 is TGTGCCAGCAGCTTAGAAAGTGGTGGTAGCGGGCTCGAGACCCAGTACTTC.

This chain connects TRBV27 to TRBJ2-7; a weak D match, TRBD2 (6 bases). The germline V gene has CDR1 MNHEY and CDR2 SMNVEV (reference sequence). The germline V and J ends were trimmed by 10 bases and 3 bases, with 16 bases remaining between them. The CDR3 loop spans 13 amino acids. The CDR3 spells CATRSETSYEQYF. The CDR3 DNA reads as TGTGCCACCCGGAGCGAGACTAGCTACGAGCAGTACTTC.

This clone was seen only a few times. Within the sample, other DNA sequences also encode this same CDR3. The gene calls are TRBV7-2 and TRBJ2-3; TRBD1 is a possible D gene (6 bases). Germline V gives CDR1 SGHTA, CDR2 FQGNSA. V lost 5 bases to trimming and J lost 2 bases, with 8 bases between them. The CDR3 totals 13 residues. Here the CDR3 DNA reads TGTGCCAGCAGCCGGGACAACACAGATACGCAGTATTTT. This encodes CASSRDNTDTQYF.

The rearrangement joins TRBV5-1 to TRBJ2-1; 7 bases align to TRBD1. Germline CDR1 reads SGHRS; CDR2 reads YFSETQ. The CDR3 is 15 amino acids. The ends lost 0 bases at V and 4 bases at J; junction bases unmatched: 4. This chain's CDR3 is CASSLVGTAYNEQFF. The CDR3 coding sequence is TGCGCCAGCAGCTTGGTGGGGACAGCGTACAATGAGCAGTTCTTC.

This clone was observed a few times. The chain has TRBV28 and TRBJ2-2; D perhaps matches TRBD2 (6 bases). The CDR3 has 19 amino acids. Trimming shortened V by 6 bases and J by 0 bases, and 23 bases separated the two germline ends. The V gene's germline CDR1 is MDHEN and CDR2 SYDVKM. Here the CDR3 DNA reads TGTGCCAGCAGATTAAGGTGGAGGGTTCAAACACCGAACACCGGGGAGCTGTTTTTT. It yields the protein CASRLRWRVQTPNTGELFF.

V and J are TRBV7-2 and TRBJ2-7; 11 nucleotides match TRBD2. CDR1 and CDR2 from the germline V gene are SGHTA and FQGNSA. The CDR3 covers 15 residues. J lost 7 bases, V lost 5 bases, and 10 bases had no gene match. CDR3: CASSLASGGPGEQYF. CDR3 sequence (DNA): TGTGCCAGCAGCCTGGCTAGCGGGGGGCCGGGGGAGCAGTACTTC.

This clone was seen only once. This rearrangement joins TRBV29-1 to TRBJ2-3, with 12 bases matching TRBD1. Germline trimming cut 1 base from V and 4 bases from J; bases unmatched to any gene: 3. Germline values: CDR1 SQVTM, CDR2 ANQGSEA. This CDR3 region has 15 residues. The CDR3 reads CSVEGGTGGPDTQYF. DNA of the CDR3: TGCAGCGTTGAAGGGGGGACAGGGGGCCCAGATACGCAGTATTTT.

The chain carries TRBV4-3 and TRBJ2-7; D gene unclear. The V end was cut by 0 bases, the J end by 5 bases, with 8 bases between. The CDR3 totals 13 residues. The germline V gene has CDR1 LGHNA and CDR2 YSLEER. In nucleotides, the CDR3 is TGCGCCAGCAGCCAAGATTGGTTAGACGAGCAGTACTTC. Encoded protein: CASSQDWLDEQYF.